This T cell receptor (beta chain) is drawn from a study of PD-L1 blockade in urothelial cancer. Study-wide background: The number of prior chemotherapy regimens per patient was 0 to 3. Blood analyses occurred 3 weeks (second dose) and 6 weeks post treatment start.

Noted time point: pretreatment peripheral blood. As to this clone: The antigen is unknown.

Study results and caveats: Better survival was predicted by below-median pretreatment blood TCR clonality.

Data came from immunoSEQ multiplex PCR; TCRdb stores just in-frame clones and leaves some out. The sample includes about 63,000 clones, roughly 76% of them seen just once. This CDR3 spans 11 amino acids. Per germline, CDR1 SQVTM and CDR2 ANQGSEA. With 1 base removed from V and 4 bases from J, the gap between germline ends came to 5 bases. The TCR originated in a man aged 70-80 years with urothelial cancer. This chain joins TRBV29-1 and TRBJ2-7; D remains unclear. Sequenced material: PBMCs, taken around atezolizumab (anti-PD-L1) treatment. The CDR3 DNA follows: TGCAGCGTTGAAGCCAGTTACGAGCAGTACTTC. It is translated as CSVEASYEQYF.